The clone carrying this T cell receptor (beta chain) was seen ten or more times. As for time point: blood at routine non-recurrence follow-up after resection. Material for sequencing was whole RNA from tumor, nontumor lung or frozen PBMC, left unsorted. MiXCR, applied by TCRdb to the 5' RACE reads, yields one record per CDR3 protein. The table records tens of thousands of distinct CDR3 sequences, over 5% of them present only once. The CDR3 contains 13 residues. Germline assignment: CDR1 SQVTM and CDR2 ANQGSEA. The V end lost 6 bases, the J end lost 2 bases, and 14 bases lay between the germline ends. The sample is drawn from a study of spatial heterogeneity in lung cancer. Study-level background: In cases with available follow-up PBMC samples, these were sequenced at a median of about 25 months after resection. Alpha-chain sequences were detected in numbers that were consistently lower than beta-chain sequences.

Sequenced here: PBMCs, sampled at follow-up. This clonotype was obtained from a female donor with early-stage non-small cell lung cancer. The V and J genes are TRBV29-1 and TRBJ2-7; D remains unclear. CDR3 nucleotide sequence: TGCAGCGTAAACGACTTACTAACCTACGAGCAGTACTTC. It yields the protein CSVNDLLTYEQYF.